The 26 T cell receptor beta chains below all came from one sample that was sequenced in a study of shared clonotypes between healthy human individuals. Using immunoSEQ multiplex PCR, the repertoire was profiled, and TCRdb retains in-frame clones only, with some absent. The table shows around 2.1 million clones, with about 92% occurring only once. Positive CCR7 selection of CD45RO-negative cells yielded the naive CD8 cells, and terminally differentiated effector memory CD45RA+ cells were excluded. The sample comprised naive CD8+ T cells from PBMCs. The receptors were sampled from a man between 18 and 35 years old in good health. Some clones in this sample may be carry-over from other donors' samples.

The CDR3, as DNA: TGCGCCAGCAGCCCCTCAGGGGACGTGAGGGATACGCAGTATTTT. Amino acids: CASSPSGDVRDTQYF. This chain connects TRBV5-1 to TRBJ2-3; perhaps TRBD1 as D (6 bases). CDR1 is SGHRS, CDR2 YFSETQ, per germline. Trimming removed 4 bases at V and 6 bases at J, with 18 bases between. The CDR3 sequence is 15 residues long. Variable domain in full (rest from reference TRBV5-1 and TRBJ2-3): KAGVTQTPRYLIKTRGQQVTLSCSPISGHRSVSWYQQTPGQGLQFLFEYFSETQRNKGNFPGRFSGRQFSNSRSEMNVSTLELGDSALYLCASSPSGDVRDTQYFGPGTRLTVL.

The chain joins TRBV5-1 to TRBJ2-3, with 9 bases that match TRBD1. The CDR3 runs 15 residues. V shed 6 bases and J 6 bases; nucleotides not matched to a gene: 11. Germline V gene lookup returns CDR1 SGHRS and CDR2 YFSETQ. The CDR3 loop reads CASNPGTGISDTQYF. The DNA for the CDR3 is TGCGCCAGCAATCCCGGGACAGGGATTAGCGATACGCAGTATTTT.

The chain carries TRBV29-1 and TRBJ2-3; TRBD2 is a possible D gene (5 bases). The CDR3 runs to 14 residues. V lost 2 bases and J lost 0, with 9 bases in between. The germline V gene has CDR1 SQVTM and CDR2 ANQGSEA. The CDR3 DNA sequence: TGCAGCGTTGAACGGAGGTTTAGCACAGATACGCAGTATTTT. This sequence encodes CSVERRFSTDTQYF.

The chain recombines TRBV25-1 with TRBJ2-2; the D is unclear. The germline V gene has CDR1 MGHDK and CDR2 SYGVNS. This CDR3 spans 14 amino acids. V was clipped by 3 bases and J by 6 bases, with 11 bases between them. CDR3 DNA: TGTGCCAGCAGTGATCGGTCAAGGCCCGGGGAGCTGTTTTTT. Its protein product is CASSDRSRPGELFF.

This clone was recorded only once. This sequence joins TRBV11-2 and TRBJ1-4, with D possibly matching TRBD1 (5 bases). The CDR3 consists of 19 residues. Per the germline V gene, CDR1 is SGHAT and CDR2 is FQNNGV. Trimming took off 6 bases at V and 6 bases at J, with 29 bases between the two ends. This CDR3 reads CASRGGVQQLIRLDEKLFF. In nucleotides, the CDR3 is TGTGCCAGCAGAGGAGGGGTTCAGCAACTAATTCGACTAGATGAAAAACTGTTTTTT.

V and J are TRBV5-5 and TRBJ1-2; a weak D match, TRBD1 (5 bases). The CDR3 is 13 residues long. Per germline, CDR1 SGHKS and CDR2 YYEKEE (reference sequence). Trimming took off 4 bases at V and 9 bases at J, with 16 bases between the two ends. CDR3 protein: CASSPSGEGSYTF. In DNA form, the CDR3 reads TGTGCCAGCAGCCCATCGGGGGAGGGGAGCTACACCTTC.

This chain joins TRBV27 and TRBJ2-3; D is ambiguous. The CDR3 runs to 16 residues. V was shortened by 0 bases and J by 2 bases, with 12 bases between the two germline ends. Per the germline V gene, CDR1 is MNHEY and CDR2 is SMNVEV (reference sequence). CDR3 region: CASSLSPAPVTDTQYF. CDR3 nucleotides: TGTGCCAGCAGTTTATCTCCAGCGCCCGTCACAGATACGCAGTATTTT.

The chain has TRBV28 and TRBJ1-2, with D possibly TRBD1 on 6 matching bases. With 8 bases removed from V and 8 bases from J, the gap between germline ends came to 15 bases. Germline V lookup: CDR1 MDHEN, CDR2 SYDVKM. The CDR3 extends over 12 amino acids. CDR3 loop: CASSRRGDGYTF. DNA of the CDR3: TGTGCCAGCTCCCGCAGGGGAGACGGCTACACCTTC.

The CDR3 coding sequence is TGCGCCAGCAGCCAAGATCGGGCAACCAGAAATGGCTACACCTTC. This translates into CASSQDRATRNGYTF. The rearrangement uses TRBV4-1 and TRBJ1-2; unclear D gene. Germline loops: CDR1 MGHRA, CDR2 YSYEKL. The CDR3 loop spans 15 amino acids. Trimming left V 0 bases short and J 6 bases short, with 14 bases between.

This chain connects TRBV9 to TRBJ2-3; no clear D gene. Germline CDR1 and CDR2: SGDLS and YYNGEE. V was trimmed by 0 bases and J by 2 bases, leaving 10 bases between them. The length of the CDR3 is 15 residues. The CDR3: CASSVGVVDTDTQYF. The CDR3 DNA sequence: TGTGCCAGCAGCGTAGGTGTGGTGGACACAGATACGCAGTATTTT.

V usage is TRBV14 and J usage is TRBJ2-7; D possibly corresponds to TRBD2 (5 bases). Looked up from germline, CDR1 is SGHDN and CDR2 is FVKESK. Deletions cut 4 bases from V and 7 bases from J, with 17 bases between. The CDR3 loop spans 14 amino acids. CDR3 residues: CASSPGPRTWEQYF. CDR3 sequence (DNA): TGTGCCAGCAGCCCCGGACCGAGGACTTGGGAGCAGTACTTC.

This clone was detected only once. V gene TRBV7-9 combines with J gene TRBJ2-7; D is unclear. The CDR3 has 12 residues. Germline V CDR1 and CDR2: SEHNR, FQNEAQ (reference sequence). Between the trimmed V and J ends, which lost 8 bases and 1 base, there was a span of 9 bases. For the CDR3, the DNA is TGTGCCAGCGGTAGCCCGTCCTACGAGCAGTACTTC. Its protein is CASGSPSYEQYF.

The chain is built from TRBV6-6 and TRBJ1-1; 9 positions agree with TRBD1. The CDR3 is 13 amino acids. The V segment lost 8 bases and the J segment 4 bases; nucleotides outside the gene matches: 5. Germline assignment: CDR1 MNHNY and CDR2 SVGAGI (reference sequence). The CDR3: CASGTGSVTEAFF. DNA for the CDR3: TGTGCCAGCGGGACAGGGTCGGTCACTGAAGCTTTCTTT.

CDR3 coding DNA: TGTGCCAGCAGCCCTCGTGCGGGAGGTGGCACCGGGGAGCTGTTTTTT. The encoded protein is CASSPRAGGGTGELFF. The chain links TRBV7-8 to TRBJ2-2, with 8 bases identical to TRBD2. V was clipped by 5 bases and J by 4 bases; unmatched bases: 9. Germline CDR1 is SGHVS and CDR2 is FQNEAQ. CDR3 length: 16 residues.

The V and J genes are TRBV4-1 and TRBJ2-1, with 10 bases matching TRBD1. The CDR3 has 15 residues. Germline loops: CDR1 MGHRA, CDR2 YSYEKL. V gave up 4 bases and J gave up 2 bases; unmatched junction bases: 2. The CDR3 bases are TGCGCCAGCAGCCGCGGACAGGGGGCCTACAATGAGCAGTTCTTC. This sequence encodes CASSRGQGAYNEQFF.

This clone is a singleton in its sample. The chain uses TRBV5-1 and TRBJ2-3; 7 positions agree with TRBD2. The CDR3 sequence is 15 residues long. Germline CDR1 reads SGHRS; CDR2 reads YFSETQ. With 5 bases clipped from V and 4 bases from J, the junction kept 10 bases outside the gene matches. CDR3 amino acids: CASSLTSTHPDTQYF. The CDR3, as DNA: TGCGCCAGCAGTTTGACTAGCACCCACCCAGATACGCAGTATTTT.

The chain joins TRBV6-4 to TRBJ2-7; TRBD2 matches 11 bases. The CDR3 has 16 residues. Germline lookup yields CDR1 MRHNA and CDR2 SNTAGT. J was trimmed by 2 bases and V by 2 bases; bases with no gene match: 5. The CDR3 nucleotides are TGTGCCAGCAGTGACCCGGGACTAGCGGAGACCTACGAGCAGTACTTC. It translates to CASSDPGLAETYEQYF.

V is TRBV4-1 and J is TRBJ2-1, with D possibly TRBD2 on 5 matching bases. The germline V and J ends were trimmed by 4 bases and 4 bases, with 14 bases remaining between them. The CDR3 consists of 15 residues. The germline CDR1 and CDR2 sequences are MGHRA and YSYEKL. CDR3 nucleotide sequence: TGCGCCAGCAGCCCCCGTCTAGCTGGTTACAATGAGCAGTTCTTC. This encodes CASSPRLAGYNEQFF.

V usage is TRBV4-3 and J usage is TRBJ1-2; 8 bases are shared with TRBD1. The CDR3 contains 14 residues. Germline assignment: CDR1 LGHNA and CDR2 YSLEER. The V and J ends lost 3 bases and 6 bases, in that order; junction bases with no gene match: 6. CDR3 sequence reads: CASSQVLTGDGYTF. CDR3 nucleotide sequence: TGCGCCAGCAGCCAGGTTTTGACAGGGGATGGCTACACCTTC.

The V and J genes are TRBV28 and TRBJ1-5; no clear D. Germline CDR1 reads MDHEN; CDR2 reads SYDVKM. With 5 bases removed from V and 11 bases from J, the gap between germline ends came to 13 bases. The CDR3 is 12 amino acids. In nucleotides, the CDR3 is TGTGCCAGCAGTGGCAGGTATTGGGCCCAGCATTTT. Amino acids: CASSGRYWAQHF.

V gene TRBV27 combines with J gene TRBJ1-1, with D possibly matching TRBD1 (6 bases). V was cut by 6 bases and J by 6 bases, with 14 bases left in between. The CDR3 runs to 13 residues. Germline CDR1 MNHEY, CDR2 SMNVEV (reference sequence). The CDR3 DNA reads TGTGCCAGCAGAACTACAGGGAGTCCTGAAGCTTTCTTT. It translates to CASRTTGSPEAFF.

This chain connects TRBV30 to TRBJ1-4; weak D call: TRBD1 (5 bases). Germline V gene sequence: CDR1 GTSNPN, CDR2 SVGIG (reference sequence). Deletions cut 0 bases from V and 2 bases from J, with 16 bases between. The CDR3 contains 17 residues. The CDR3: CAWSVWGFFRTNEKLFF. CDR3 nucleotides: TGTGCCTGGAGTGTATGGGGGTTCTTTCGGACTAATGAAAAACTGTTTTTT.

The CDR3 is CASSQDGPYSNQPQHF. CDR3 nucleotide sequence: TGCGCCAGCAGCCAAGATGGGCCGTATAGCAATCAGCCCCAGCATTTT. The chain is built from TRBV4-3 and TRBJ1-5; no firm D call. The CDR3 contains 16 residues. Looked up from germline, CDR1 is LGHNA and CDR2 is YSLEER. V was pared by 0 bases and J by 0 bases, with 9 bases between.

V gene TRBV29-1 combines with J gene TRBJ2-2; 13 positions agree with TRBD2. V lost 7 bases to trimming and J lost 4 bases; unmatched junction nucleotides: 0. Germline V lookup: CDR1 SQVTM, CDR2 ANQGSEA. The CDR3 totals 13 residues. CDR3 DNA: TGCAGCGGGACTAGCGGGAGCACCGGGGAGCTGTTTTTT. This encodes CSGTSGSTGELFF.

This clone was picked up a small number of times. The same CDR3 also results from other DNA sequences found in this sample. The rearrangement joins TRBV7-9 to TRBJ1-2, with D uncertain. The germline V gene encodes CDR1 SEHNR and CDR2 FQNEAQ (reference sequence). Trimming pared 5 bases from V and 5 bases from J, leaving 9 bases between. The CDR3 length is 12 residues. CDR3 sequence: CASSLPEYGYTF. CDR3 nucleotides: TGTGCCAGCAGCCTTCCTGAATATGGCTACACCTTC.

This clone was counted only a few times. The chain has TRBV2 and TRBJ2-7; D is possibly TRBD2 (6 bases). CDR3 length equals 17 residues. V lost 1 base and J lost 6, with 22 bases in between. Germline CDR1 and CDR2: SNHLY and FYNNEI. CDR3 sequence: CASSEDVGGRSRGEQYF. The CDR3 nucleotides read TGTGCCAGCAGTGAAGACGTGGGAGGACGATCCCGGGGCGAGCAGTACTTC.